This T cell receptor beta chain was observed in a study of shared clonotypes between healthy human individuals. Study-wide results and caveats: Despite large depth, rarefaction showed incomplete sorted-subset sequencing.

Germline CDR1 is SGDLS and CDR2 is YYNGEE. The ends lost 4 bases at V and 6 bases at J; junction bases unmatched: 10. The CDR3 covers 16 residues. Selected positively for CCR7 and CD45RO-negative, naive CD8 cells excluded terminally differentiated effector memory CD45RA+ cells. Concerning this clone itself: What it recognizes is unknown.

Libraries were prepared by immunoSEQ multiplex PCR; TCRdb keeps only in-frame clonotypes and omits some of them. The sample lists more than 2 million clones, roughly 95% occurring once. The receptor's source is a man aged 18-30 years in good health. The rearrangement links TRBV9 to TRBJ2-3, with TRBD2 identical over 11 bases. The sample taken for sequencing was naive CD8+ T cells sorted from blood. The CDR3: CASSRLLAGESDTQYF. CDR3 DNA sequence: TGTGCCAGCAGCAGACTACTAGCGGGGGAGTCCGATACGCAGTATTTT.